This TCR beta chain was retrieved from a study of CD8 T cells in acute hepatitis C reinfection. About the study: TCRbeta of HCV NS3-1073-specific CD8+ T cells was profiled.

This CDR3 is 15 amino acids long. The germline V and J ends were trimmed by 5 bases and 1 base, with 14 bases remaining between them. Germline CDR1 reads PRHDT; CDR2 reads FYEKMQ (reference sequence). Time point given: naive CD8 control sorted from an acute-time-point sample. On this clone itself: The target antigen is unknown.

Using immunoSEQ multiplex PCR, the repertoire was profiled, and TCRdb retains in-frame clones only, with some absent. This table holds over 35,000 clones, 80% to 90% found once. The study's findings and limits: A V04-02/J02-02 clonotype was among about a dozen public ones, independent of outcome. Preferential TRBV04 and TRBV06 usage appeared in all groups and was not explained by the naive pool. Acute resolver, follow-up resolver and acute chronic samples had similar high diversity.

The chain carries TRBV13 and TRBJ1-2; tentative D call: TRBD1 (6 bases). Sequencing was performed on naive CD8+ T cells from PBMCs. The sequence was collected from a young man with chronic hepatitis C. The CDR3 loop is CASSSRTEINYGYTF. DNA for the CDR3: TGTGCCAGCAGCAGCAGGACAGAGATTAACTATGGCTACACCTTC.